The 5 T cell receptor beta chains below were found in one sample sequenced in a study of blood T cells in healthy people across ages. A J-beta primer mix and a sample-barcoded 5' primer were used in a second PCR of roughly 7 to 12 cycles. TCRdb called the 5' RACE reads again in MiXCR, with one record for every CDR3 protein. Here the sample spans approximately 730,000 distinct CDR3 sequences, approximately 39% being singletons. The material sequenced was blood. The receptor source for this set is a woman aged 55-75 years in good health.

The table lists this clonotype with a few counts. The chain employs TRBV29-1 and TRBJ2-7; 8 nucleotides align to TRBD1. The V segment lost 6 bases and the J segment 4 bases; nucleotides outside the gene matches: 8. Germline loops: CDR1 SQVTM, CDR2 ANQGSEA. This CDR3 is 13 amino acids long. CDR3 nucleotide sequence: TGCAGCGTCCCGGGACAGGAGATATACGAGCAGTACTTC. Translation gives CSVPGQEIYEQYF.

This clonotype was recorded a few times. Given a much more abundant clone one base away, this may be a read error. This rearrangement joins TRBV7-6 to TRBJ2-5; no clear D. This CDR3 is built from 13 residues. The germline gives CDR1 SGHVS, CDR2 FNYEAQ. V lost 1 base to trimming and J lost 5 bases, with 8 bases between them. This CDR3 is CASSLGAAETQYF. The CDR3 DNA reads TGTGCCAGCAGCTTAGGGGCTGCGGAGACCCAGTACTTC.

As to this clonotype: Sequence at one end of the junction differs from germline and may be a read error. The chain couples TRBV7-9 to TRBJ1-2; 7 bases fit TRBD1. Germline-derived CDR1 and CDR2 are SEHNR and FQNEAQ (reference sequence). The CDR3 extends over 14 amino acids. Written as DNA, the CDR3 is TGTGCCAGCAGCCCCACAGGGGTGAACTATAGCTACACCTTC. Translated: CASSPTGVNYSYTF.

This rearrangement joins TRBV7-9 to TRBJ1-2; D unclear. Trimming pared 6 bases from V and 4 bases from J, leaving 15 bases between. This CDR3 is 14 amino acids long. Germline V gene lookup returns CDR1 SEHNR and CDR2 FQNEAQ (reference sequence). The CDR3 reads CASSHRAGIYGYTF. The CDR3 coding sequence is TGTGCCAGCAGTCATCGGGCGGGGATCTATGGCTACACCTTC.

This clonotype was counted between two and nine times. V usage is TRBV29-1 and J usage is TRBJ2-1; 8 nucleotides align to TRBD2. The CDR3 runs to 14 residues. The V and J ends lost 4 bases and 3 bases, in that order; junction bases with no gene match: 5. Germline CDR1 is SQVTM and CDR2 is ANQGSEA. The CDR3 nucleotides are TGCAGCGTTGGGTCTAGCGGGTTCTACAATGAGCAGTTCTTC. Translated, it gives CSVGSSGFYNEQFF.